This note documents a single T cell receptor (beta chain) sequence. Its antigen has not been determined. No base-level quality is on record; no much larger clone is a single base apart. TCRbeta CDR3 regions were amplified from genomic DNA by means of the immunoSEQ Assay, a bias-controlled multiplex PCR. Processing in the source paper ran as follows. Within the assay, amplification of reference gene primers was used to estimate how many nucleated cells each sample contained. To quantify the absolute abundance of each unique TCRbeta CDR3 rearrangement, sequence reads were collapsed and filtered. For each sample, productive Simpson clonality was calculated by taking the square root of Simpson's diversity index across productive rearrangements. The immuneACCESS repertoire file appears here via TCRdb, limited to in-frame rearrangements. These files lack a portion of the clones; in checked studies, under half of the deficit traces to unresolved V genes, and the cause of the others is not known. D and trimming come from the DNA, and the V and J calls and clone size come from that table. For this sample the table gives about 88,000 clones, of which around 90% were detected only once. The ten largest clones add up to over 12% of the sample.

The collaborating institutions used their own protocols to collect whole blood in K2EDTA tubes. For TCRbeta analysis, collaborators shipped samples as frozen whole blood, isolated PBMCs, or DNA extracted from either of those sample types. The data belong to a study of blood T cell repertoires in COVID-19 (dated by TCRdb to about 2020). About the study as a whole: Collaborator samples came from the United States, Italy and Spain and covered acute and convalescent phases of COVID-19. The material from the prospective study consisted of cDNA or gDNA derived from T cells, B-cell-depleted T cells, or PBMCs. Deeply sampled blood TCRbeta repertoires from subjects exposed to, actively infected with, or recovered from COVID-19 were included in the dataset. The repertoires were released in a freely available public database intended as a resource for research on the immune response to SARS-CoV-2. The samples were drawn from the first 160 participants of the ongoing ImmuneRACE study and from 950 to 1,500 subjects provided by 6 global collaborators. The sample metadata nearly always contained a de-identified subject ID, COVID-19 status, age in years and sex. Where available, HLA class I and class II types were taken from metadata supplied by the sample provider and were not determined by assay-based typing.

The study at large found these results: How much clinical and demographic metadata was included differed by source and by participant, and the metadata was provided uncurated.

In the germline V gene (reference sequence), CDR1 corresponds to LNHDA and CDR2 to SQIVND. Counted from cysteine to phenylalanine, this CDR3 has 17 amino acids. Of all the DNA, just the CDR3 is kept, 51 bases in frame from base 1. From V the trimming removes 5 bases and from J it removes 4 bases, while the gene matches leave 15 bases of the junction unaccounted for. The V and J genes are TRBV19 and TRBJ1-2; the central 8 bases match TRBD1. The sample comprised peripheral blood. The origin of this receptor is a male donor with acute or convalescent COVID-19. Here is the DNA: TGTGCCAGTAGTCCGGGACAGGCTACCGGCGGGACCTATGGCTACACCTTC. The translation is CASSPGQATGGTYGYTF.